A selection of T cell receptor beta chains follows, all from one sample in a study of blood T cell repertoires in COVID-19. The method was immunoSEQ multiplex PCR; TCRdb's version includes in-frame clones alone and lacks a portion of them. The sample has roughly 220,000 clones, around 84% seen once. Sequencing was performed on peripheral blood. These receptors originate from a middle-aged man who had recovered from COVID-19. The CDR3 runs from the conserved cysteine through the conserved F or W. The D gene is left open where the match is weak. Some rows have no size entry. The others give once, few or many, or a class for an expanded clone.

TRBV7-2	TRBJ2-5	-	-	CASSLRGTQRYQETQYF	TGTGCCAGCAGCTTAAGGGGAACTCAGAGGTACCAAGAGACCCAGTACTTC
TRBV11-2	TRBJ1-1	-	-	CASSLRPGNTEAFF	TGTGCCAGCAGCTTACGGCCAGGGAACACTGAAGCTTTCTTT
TRBV27	TRBJ2-1	-	TRBD1	CASSGTGAYNEQFF	TGTGCCAGCAGCGGGACAGGAGCCTACAATGAGCAGTTCTTC
TRBV5-1	TRBJ2-2	few	TRBD2	CASSPSGGTSGRGAGELFF	TGCGCCAGCAGCCCCAGCGGCGGGACTAGCGGGAGGGGCGCCGGGGAGCTGTTTTTT
TRBV28	TRBJ2-2	-	-	CASMAPGLVSGELFF	TGTGCCAGCATGGCGCCAGGGTTGGTATCCGGGGAGCTGTTTTTT
TRBV28	TRBJ2-5	-	TRBD2	CASSGGATQYF	TGTGCCAGCAGCGGGGGGGCGACCCAGTACTTC
TRBV5-5	TRBJ1-4	-	TRBD1	CASRINRGTNEKLFF	TGTGCCAGCAGAATAAACAGGGGGACTAATGAAAAACTGTTTTTT
TRBV24-1	TRBJ2-3	-	-	CATSDAYRIAEPGVFTDTQYF	TGTGCCACCAGTGATGCTTATCGTATAGCGGAGCCCGGGGTCTTCACAGATACGCAGTATTTT
TRBV30	TRBJ1-4	-	TRBD1	CAWGRRDSREKLFF	TGTGCCTGGGGACGTCGGGACAGTAGAGAAAAACTGTTTTTT
TRBV27	TRBJ2-2	few	-	CASTLDYTYTGELFF	TGTGCCAGCACCCTTGACTATACCTACACCGGGGAGCTGTTTTTT
TRBV15	TRBJ2-3	-	TRBD1	CATSRNLPTGTGGGWTDTQYF	TGTGCCACCAGCAGAAACCTCCCCACCGGGACAGGGGGCGGATGGACAGATACGCAGTATTTT
TRBV7-9	TRBJ1-2	-	-	CASSLARAGEGYTF	TGTGCCAGCAGCTTAGCGCGGGCAGGGGAAGGCTACACCTTC
TRBV7-2	TRBJ2-7	-	TRBD1	CASSLDRGIGEQYF	TGTGCCAGCAGCTTAGACAGGGGAATTGGAGAGCAGTACTTC
TRBV12-3/TRBV12-4	TRBJ2-7	-	TRBD1	CASSRTGVEQYF	TGTGCCAGCAGTCGGACAGGGGTCGAGCAGTACTTC
TRBV2	TRBJ2-6	once	-	CASRRQSSGANVLTF	TGTGCCAGCAGGCGACAGAGCTCTGGGGCCAACGTCCTGACTTTC
TRBV2	TRBJ1-5	-	-	CASSGDSRSNQPQHF	TGTGCCAGCAGTGGAGACAGCAGATCAAATCAGCCCCAGCATTTT
TRBV3-1/TRBV3-2	TRBJ1-1	-	TRBD1	CASSRRSGGSKTEAFF	TGTGCCAGCAGCCGGCGGTCAGGGGGCTCGAAAACTGAAGCTTTCTTT
TRBV28	TRBJ2-4	few	-	CASSSLGQSDIQYF	TGTGCCAGCAGTTCTCTCGGACAGTCGGACATTCAGTACTTC
TRBV19	TRBJ2-5	-	-	CASSMWGRETQYF	TGTGCCAGTAGTATGTGGGGGCGAGAGACCCAGTACTTC
TRBV18	TRBJ2-3	-	-	CASSPRQGKDTQYF	TGTGCCAGCTCACCTAGGCAGGGAAAAGATACGCAGTATTTT
TRBV27	TRBJ2-2	once	-	CATTPFGAGELFF	-
TRBV18	TRBJ2-5	-	-	CASSPGSPETQYF	TGTGCCAGCTCACCAGGTAGTCCCGAGACCCAGTACTTC
TRBV27	TRBJ2-6	-	-	CATYTWTQGSSGANVLTF	TGTGCCACCTACACCTGGACACAGGGTAGCTCTGGGGCCAACGTCCTGACTTTC
TRBV5-6	TRBJ2-7	-	-	CASSFTGPSYEQYF	TGTGCCAGCAGCTTTACAGGTCCTTCCTACGAGCAGTACTTC
TRBV18	TRBJ2-5	once	TRBD2	CASSPPGLAGGGNQETQYF	TGTGCCAGCTCACCACCCGGTCTAGCGGGAGGCGGAAATCAAGAGACCCAGTACTTC
TRBV11-2	TRBJ2-7	-	TRBD2	CASSTGLAGFYEQYF	TGTGCCAGCAGTACCGGACTAGCGGGATTCTACGAGCAGTACTTC
TRBV7-7	TRBJ2-7	-	-	CASSLTDSSYEQYF	TGTGCCAGCAGCTTAACAGATTCCTCCTACGAGCAGTACTTC
TRBV7-7	TRBJ2-1	-	TRBD1	CASSLAQGAHNEQFF	TGTGCCAGCAGCTTAGCACAGGGGGCCCACAATGAGCAGTTCTTC
TRBV6-5	TRBJ2-1	-	-	CASSTSGEQFF	TGTGCCAGCAGTACGAGCGGAGAGCAGTTCTTC
TRBV28	TRBJ2-6	-	TRBD1	CASSFVGQNSGANVLTF	TGTGCCAGCAGTTTCGTGGGACAGAACTCTGGGGCCAACGTCCTGACTTTC
TRBV6-6	TRBJ1-1	-	TRBD1	CAGRQGVDTEAFF	TGTGCCGGCCGACAGGGGGTGGACACTGAAGCTTTCTTT
TRBV6-5	TRBJ2-1	few	-	CASNSGLYNEQFF	TGTGCCAGCAATAGCGGATTATACAATGAGCAGTTCTTC
TRBV24-1	TRBJ1-5	-	-	CATSDESDGSNQPQHF	TGTGCCACCAGTGATGAGAGCGACGGGAGTAATCAGCCCCAGCATTTT
TRBV5-1	TRBJ2-3	-	TRBD2	CASSLLAGNTDTQYF	TGCGCCAGCAGCTTACTAGCGGGGAACACAGATACGCAGTATTTT
TRBV9	TRBJ2-2	-	TRBD2	CASSAPGLAGVMATGELFF	TGTGCCAGCAGCGCGCCGGGACTAGCGGGAGTGATGGCCACCGGGGAGCTGTTTTTT
TRBV7-9	TRBJ1-2	-	-	CASTNEVLYGYTF	TGTGCCAGCACCAACGAGGTTCTCTATGGCTACACCTTC
TRBV4-2	TRBJ1-1	-	TRBD1	CASSQPTGGNTEAFF	TGTGCCAGCAGCCAGCCGACAGGGGGAAACACTGAAGCTTTCTTT
TRBV10-3	TRBJ1-3	-	-	CAISESKGVSGNTIYF	TGTGCCATCAGTGAGTCGAAAGGGGTCTCTGGAAACACCATATATTTT
TRBV28	TRBJ2-7	-	TRBD1	CATSGTVLYEQYF	TGTGCCACATCCGGGACAGTCCTCTACGAGCAGTACTTC
TRBV28	TRBJ1-2	-	-	CASSLSKGQRPRGYTF	TGTGCCAGCAGTCTCTCCAAGGGGCAGCGCCCACGGGGCTACACCTTC
TRBV19	TRBJ2-3	-	-	CASSGPGDTQYF	TGTGCCAGTAGTGGCCCGGGAGATACGCAGTATTTT
TRBV27	TRBJ2-2	-	TRBD2	CASRAAGGTGELFF	TGTGCCAGCAGGGCGGCGGGAGGGACCGGGGAGCTGTTTTTT
TRBV5-1	TRBJ2-2	-	TRBD1	CASSPGQGRSVAGELFF	TGCGCCAGCAGCCCAGGACAGGGGCGAAGTGTCGCCGGGGAGCTGTTTTTT
TRBV5-1	TRBJ1-2	-	-	CASSLDQVGYTF	TGCGCCAGCAGCTTGGATCAGGTTGGCTACACCTTC
TRBV6-5	TRBJ1-2	-	-	CASSPTVSGYTF	TGTGCCAGCAGCCCGACAGTTTCGGGCTACACCTTC
TRBV28	TRBJ2-1	-	TRBD1	CASSLTSGGRYNEQFF	TGTGCCAGCAGCCTGACTTCAGGGGGCCGTTATAATGAGCAGTTCTTC
TRBV2	TRBJ2-7	-	-	CASRDSGGGPYEQYF	TGTGCCAGCAGGGACTCGGGCGGCGGACCGTACGAGCAGTACTTC
TRBV29-1	TRBJ1-2	-	TRBD1	CSVDDVRGRDGYTF	TGCAGCGTTGATGATGTAAGGGGGCGAGACGGCTACACCTTC
TRBV21-1	TRBJ2-7	once	-	CASSKTRNREGSYEQYF	TGTGCCAGCAGCAAAACCAGAAATCGGGAGGGGTCCTACGAGCAGTACTTC
TRBV28	TRBJ1-4	few	-	CASTTVGVKLFF	TGTGCCAGCACCACCGTCGGTGTAAAACTGTTTTTT
TRBV27	TRBJ1-1	-	TRBD1	CASRGTGGGIWNTEAFF	TGTGCCAGCAGGGGGACAGGGGGCGGAATCTGGAACACTGAAGCTTTCTTT
TRBV10-3	TRBJ2-1	-	TRBD1	CAISSPRQGAYNEQFF	TGTGCCATCAGCTCACCTCGACAGGGGGCTTACAATGAGCAGTTCTTC